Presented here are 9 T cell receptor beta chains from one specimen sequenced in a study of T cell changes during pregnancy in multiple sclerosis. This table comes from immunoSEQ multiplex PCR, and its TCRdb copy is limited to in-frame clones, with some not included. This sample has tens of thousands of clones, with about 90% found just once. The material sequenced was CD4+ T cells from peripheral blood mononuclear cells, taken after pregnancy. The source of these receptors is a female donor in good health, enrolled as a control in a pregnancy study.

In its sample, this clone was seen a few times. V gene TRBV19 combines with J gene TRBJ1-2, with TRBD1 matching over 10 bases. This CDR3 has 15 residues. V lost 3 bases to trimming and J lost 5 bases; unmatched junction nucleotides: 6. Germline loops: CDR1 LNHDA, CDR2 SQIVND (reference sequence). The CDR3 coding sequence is TGTGCCAGTAGTATGCCGGGGACAGGGGTTTATGGCTACACCTTC. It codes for CASSMPGTGVYGYTF.

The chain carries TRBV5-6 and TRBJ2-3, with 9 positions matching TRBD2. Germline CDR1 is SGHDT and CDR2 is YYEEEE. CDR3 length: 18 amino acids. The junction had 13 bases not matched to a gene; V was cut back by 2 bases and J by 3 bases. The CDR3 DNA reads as TGTGCCAGCAGCTTAAGTTTTATTGCGGGAGGGCCGACAGATACGCAGTATTTT. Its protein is CASSLSFIAGGPTDTQYF.

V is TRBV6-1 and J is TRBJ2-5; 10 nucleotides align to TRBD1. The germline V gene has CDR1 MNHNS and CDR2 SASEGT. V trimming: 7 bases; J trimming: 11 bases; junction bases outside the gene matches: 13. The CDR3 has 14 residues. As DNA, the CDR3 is TGTGCCAGCACTGCCGGGACAGGGGATAGTAAGCAGTACTTC. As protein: CASTAGTGDSKQYF.

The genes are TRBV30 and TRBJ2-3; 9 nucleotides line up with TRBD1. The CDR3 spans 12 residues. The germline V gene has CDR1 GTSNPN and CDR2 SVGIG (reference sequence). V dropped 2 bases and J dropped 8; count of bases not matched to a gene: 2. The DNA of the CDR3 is TGTGCCTGGAGTACAGGGGGCTCTACGCAGTATTTT. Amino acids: CAWSTGGSTQYF.

CDR3 sequence (DNA): TGTGCCAGCAGCTTCATTGGCGGGGGCGGCAAAAACATTCAGTACTTC. Translating gives CASSFIGGGGKNIQYF. The chain recombines TRBV5-4 with TRBJ2-4, with D perhaps matching TRBD2 (7 bases). Germline-derived CDR1 and CDR2 are SGHNT and YYREEE (reference sequence). The CDR3 is made up of 16 amino acids. V was clipped by 2 bases and J by 3 bases, with 15 bases between them.

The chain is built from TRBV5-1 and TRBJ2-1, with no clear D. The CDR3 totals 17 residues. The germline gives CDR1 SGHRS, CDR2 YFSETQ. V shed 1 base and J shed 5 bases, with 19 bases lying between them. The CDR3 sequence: CASSLRSGWSLDNEQFF. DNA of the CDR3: TGCGCCAGCAGCTTGAGGAGTGGGTGGAGTCTGGACAATGAGCAGTTCTTC.

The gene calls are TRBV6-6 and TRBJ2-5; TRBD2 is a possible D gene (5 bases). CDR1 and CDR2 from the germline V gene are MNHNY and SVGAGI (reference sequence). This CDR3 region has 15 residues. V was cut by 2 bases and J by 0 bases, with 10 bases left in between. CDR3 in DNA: TGTGCCAGCAGTTACCCCGGGCGGGACCAAGAGACCCAGTACTTC. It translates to CASSYPGRDQETQYF.

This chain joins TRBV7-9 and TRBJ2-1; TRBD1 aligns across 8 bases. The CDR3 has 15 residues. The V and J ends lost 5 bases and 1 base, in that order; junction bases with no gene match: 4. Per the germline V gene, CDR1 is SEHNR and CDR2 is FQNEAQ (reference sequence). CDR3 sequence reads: CASSPDRGSYNEQFF. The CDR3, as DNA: TGTGCCAGCAGCCCAGACAGGGGATCCTACAATGAGCAGTTCTTC.

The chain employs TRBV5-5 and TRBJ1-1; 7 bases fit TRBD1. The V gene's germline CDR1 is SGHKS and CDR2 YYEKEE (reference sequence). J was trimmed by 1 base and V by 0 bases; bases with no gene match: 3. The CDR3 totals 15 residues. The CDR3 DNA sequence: TGTGCCAGCAGCTTGGCTGGGACAGCGAACACTGAAGCTTTCTTT. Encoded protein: CASSLAGTANTEAFF. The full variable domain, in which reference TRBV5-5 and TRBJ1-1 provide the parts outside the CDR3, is DAGVTQSPTHLIKTRGQQVTLRCSPISGHKSVSWYQQVLGQGPQFIFQYYEKEERGRGNFPDRFSARQFPNYSSELNVNALLLGDSALYLCASSLAGTANTEAFFGQGTRLTVV.